Shown below are 28 T cell receptor beta chains from a single sample sequenced in a study of metastatic and nonmetastatic thyroid tumors. No patient received treatment before thyroid surgery. With MiXCR, TCRdb called clones anew from the PCR reads. This repertoire shows some 14,000 clones, 25% to 30% found once; its top ten account for 48%. Material: tumor tissue. The receptors shown here come from a male donor with papillary thyroid cancer or a benign thyroid nodule (not recorded which). Some clones in this sample may be carry-over from other donors' samples.

This clone was detected ten times or more. V gene TRBV11-1 combines with J gene TRBJ2-6; D possibly corresponds to TRBD1 (6 bases). CDR3 length: 15 amino acids. Looked up from germline, CDR1 is SGHAT and CDR2 is FQDESV (reference sequence). V was pared by 5 bases and J by 6 bases, with 14 bases between. The chain's CDR3 is CASSPRTAEANVLTF. As DNA, the CDR3 is TGTGCCAGCAGCCCCCGGACAGCCGAGGCCAACGTCCTGACTTTC. Full variable domain (remainder filled in from reference TRBV11-1 and TRBJ2-6): EAEVAQSPRYKITEKSQAVAFWCDPISGHATLYWYRQILGQGPELLVQFQDESVVDDSQLPKDRFSAERLKGVDSTLKIQPAELGDSAMYLCASSPRTAEANVLTFGAGSRLTVL.

This clone was observed many times. The chain combines TRBV28 with TRBJ2-3, with TRBD2 as a possible D gene (6 bases). The CDR3 runs 15 residues. From germline, CDR1 is MDHEN and CDR2 SYDVKM. The germline V and J ends were trimmed by 2 bases and 2 bases, with 11 bases remaining between them. The DNA of the CDR3 is TGTGCCAGCAGTTTACCGAGCGGGCTCACAGATACGCAGTATTTT. As protein: CASSLPSGLTDTQYF.

The sample holds many counts of this clone. The CDR3 is CASSPGRTVSGGYTF. In nucleotides, the CDR3 is TGCGCCAGCAGCCCTGGCCGGACAGTCAGTGGTGGCTACACCTTC. The rearrangement joins TRBV5-1 to TRBJ1-2; perhaps TRBD1 as D (6 bases). Germline CDR1 reads SGHRS; CDR2 reads YFSETQ. V dropped 4 bases and J dropped 7 bases, with 20 bases sitting between them. This CDR3 is 15 amino acids long.

This clone was recorded many times. One base away lies a much larger clone, so this may be a sequencing read error. The J gene is TRBJ2-1, the V gene TRBV6-1; 8 nucleotides match TRBD1. Looked up from germline, CDR1 is MNHNS and CDR2 is SASEGT. The CDR3 runs 14 residues. The CDR3 sequence is CTSSQGASYNEQFF. CDR3 bases: TGTACCAGCAGCCAGGGGGCTTCCTACAATGAGCAGTTCTTC.

This clone has just one count. One end of the junction is discordant with germline, which a read error may explain. The rearrangement uses TRBV19 and TRBJ1-5; a weak D match, TRBD1 (6 bases). The CDR3 totals 16 residues. From germline, CDR1 is LNHDA and CDR2 SQIVND (reference sequence). The CDR3 is CPSTPGRTASHQPQHF. CDR3 sequence (DNA): TGTCCCAGTACCCCCGGTCGGACAGCTAGCCATCAGCCCCAGCATTTT.

This clone has at least ten counts. The chain employs TRBV9 and TRBJ1-1, with D perhaps matching TRBD1 (6 bases). CDR1 and CDR2 from the germline V gene are SGDLS and YYNGEE. Trimming pared 2 bases from V and 4 bases from J, leaving 15 bases between. The CDR3 runs to 15 residues. The CDR3 loop is CASSVTPVGATEAFF. CDR3 nucleotide sequence: TGTGCCAGCAGCGTCACCCCGGTGGGGGCCACTGAAGCTTTCTTT.

The chain links TRBV24-1 to TRBJ2-3; 11 bases are a match to TRBD2. The CDR3 loop spans 17 amino acids. V shed 6 bases and J 4 bases; nucleotides not matched to a gene: 11. Germline CDR1 KGHDR, CDR2 SFDVKD. The CDR3 DNA is TGTGCCACCAGTTATGCCTTACTAGCGGGAGTTTCAGATACGCAGTATTTT. Amino acid sequence: CATSYALLAGVSDTQYF.

In its sample, this clone was seen a few times. This chain connects TRBV19 to TRBJ2-7, with D perhaps TRBD2 (6 bases). V lost 3 bases and J 5 bases, leaving 11 bases between the germline ends. The CDR3 totals 13 residues. Germline-derived CDR1 and CDR2 are LNHDA and SQIVND (reference sequence). The CDR3 region has the DNA TGTGCCAGTAGTATTTACGGGGGTCACGAGCAGTACTTC. This codes for CASSIYGGHEQYF.

The chain joins TRBV19 to TRBJ2-7; TRBD2 matches 12 bases. Germline V gives CDR1 LNHDA, CDR2 SQIVND (reference sequence). The CDR3 has 14 residues. Trimming cost V 8 bases and J 1 base; bases outside gene matches: 3. CDR3 sequence: CASQTSGGSYEQYF. DNA of the CDR3: TGTGCCAGTCAGACTAGCGGGGGTTCCTACGAGCAGTACTTC.

This clone was found a few times. The junction and the germline gene differ at one end; a read error may be behind it. V is TRBV6-1 and J is TRBJ2-7; D possibly corresponds to TRBD1 (5 bases). The length of the CDR3 is 14 residues. Germline V gene data show CDR1 as MNHNS and CDR2 as SASEGT. The DNA for the CDR3 is TGTACCAGCATCAAAAGGGGCCTTGCCTACGAGCAGTACTTC. This codes for CTSIKRGLAYEQYF.

By share, this clone ranks as medium-sized. The chain recombines TRBV11-2 with TRBJ1-6; no clear D. The CDR3 is 15 amino acids. Trimming left V 0 bases short and J 5 bases short, with 8 bases between. Germline V gives CDR1 SGHAT, CDR2 FQNNGV. CDR3 bases: TGTGCCAGCAGCTTAGAGCCCGGGAATAATTCACCCCTCCACTTT. It codes for CASSLEPGNNSPLHF.

This clone was seen ten or more times. The gene calls are TRBV5-1 and TRBJ2-5, with 13 bases lining up with TRBD2. V lost 4 bases and J lost 1; bases outside the gene matches: 7. The CDR3 extends over 17 amino acids. CDR1 SGHRS and CDR2 YFSETQ come from the germline V gene. The CDR3 region is CASSGGLAGVPQETQYF. DNA of the CDR3: TGCGCCAGCAGCGGAGGACTAGCGGGAGTGCCCCAAGAGACCCAGTACTTC. The whole variable domain, filled in from reference TRBV5-1 and TRBJ2-5, reads KAGVTQTPRYLIKTRGQQVTLSCSPISGHRSVSWYQQTPGQGLQFLFEYFSETQRNKGNFPGRFSGRQFSNSRSEMNVSTLELGDSALYLCASSGGLAGVPQETQYFGPGTRLLVL.

The rearrangement links TRBV29-1 to TRBJ2-2; possible D gene TRBD2, 5 bases. The V gene's germline CDR1 is SQVTM and CDR2 ANQGSEA. There are 12 residues in the CDR3. V lost 6 bases and J lost 7, with 12 bases in between. The CDR3 here is CSVASGSGELFF. CDR3 DNA sequence: TGCAGCGTCGCCTCTGGGAGCGGGGAGCTGTTTTTT.

This clone has at least ten counts. This chain joins TRBV6-1 and TRBJ2-7; TRBD1 might be the D (6 bases). This CDR3 contains 16 residues. V gave up 6 bases and J gave up 7 bases, with 25 bases separating them. Looked up from germline, CDR1 is MNHNS and CDR2 is SASEGT. The CDR3 loop is CASRSPPGTTHGEQYF. The CDR3 DNA is TGTGCCAGCAGAAGCCCTCCAGGGACAACGCACGGGGAGCAGTACTTC.

The chain combines TRBV18 with TRBJ2-1; 15 nucleotides agree with TRBD2. The CDR3 totals 21 residues. Germline lookup yields CDR1 KGHSH and CDR2 LQKENI. V lost 4 bases and J lost 2; bases outside the gene matches: 15. CDR3 in DNA: TGTGCCAGCTCACTCAAAGGGGGGTCGGGACTAGCGGGAGGAGCCTACAATGAGCAGTTCTTC. This gives the protein CASSLKGGSGLAGGAYNEQFF.

This clone was recorded many times. This sequence joins TRBV20-1 and TRBJ1-5; D ambiguous. This CDR3 is built from 12 residues. Germline V gene sequence: CDR1 DFQATT, CDR2 SNEGSKA (reference sequence). V gave up 6 bases and J gave up 4 bases, with 10 bases separating them. CDR3 residues: CSARSPNQPQHF. CDR3 DNA sequence: TGCAGTGCAAGAAGTCCAAATCAGCCCCAGCATTTT.

This clone was seen many times. The rearrangement links TRBV27 to TRBJ1-6; perhaps TRBD1 as D (5 bases). This CDR3 is 15 amino acids long. Germline V gives CDR1 MNHEY, CDR2 SMNVEV (reference sequence). Trimming took 7 bases from V and 10 from J, leaving 20 bases between them. The DNA of the CDR3 is TGTGCCAGCACGACGTGGCAGGGACTCGGGTCACCCCTCCACTTT. Amino acids: CASTTWQGLGSPLHF.

This clone was seen ten or more times. The chain combines TRBV5-4 with TRBJ1-3; D is perhaps TRBD1 (6 bases). The CDR3 consists of 14 residues. Germline V gives CDR1 SGHNT, CDR2 YYREEE (reference sequence). The V end lost 4 bases, the J end lost 4 bases, and 12 bases lay between the germline ends. CDR3 in DNA: TGTGCCAGCAGCGCGGGACAAGGCGGAAACACCATATATTTT. Protein product: CASSAGQGGNTIYF.

This clone was counted at least ten times. The gene calls are TRBV11-3 and TRBJ2-7, with D perhaps matching TRBD1 (6 bases). This CDR3 spans 13 amino acids. V lost 5 bases, J lost 3 bases, and 11 bases lay in between. Germline V lookup: CDR1 SGHNT, CDR2 YENEEA. CDR3 loop: CASSNPDSYEQYF. Here the CDR3 DNA reads TGTGCCAGCAGCAACCCGGACAGCTACGAGCAGTACTTC.

This clone was counted at least ten times. A clone one base away is much larger, so this may be a read error. The chain uses TRBV5-1 and TRBJ2-7; TRBD1 aligns across 7 bases. The CDR3 length is 17 residues. CDR1 is SGHRS and CDR2 is YFSETQ in the germline V gene. Trimming removed 0 bases from V and 2 bases from J; junction bases left unmatched: 11. CDR3 DNA sequence: TGCGCCAGCAGCTTGGCCTATCTCCCAGGGGGTACCTACGAGCAGTACTTC. It yields the protein CASSLAYLPGGTYEQYF.

This chain connects TRBV6-1 to TRBJ2-1; 9 nucleotides align to TRBD1. Germline V gene data show CDR1 as MNHNS and CDR2 as SASEGT. V shed 6 bases, J shed 5 bases, and the junction held 5 bases outside the gene matches. The CDR3 totals 14 residues. The CDR3 protein is CASRQGASHNEQFF. CDR3 nucleotide sequence: TGTGCCAGCAGACAGGGGGCTTCCCACAATGAGCAGTTCTTC.

This clone was seen ten or more times. V is TRBV11-2 and J is TRBJ2-3; TRBD2 agrees at 10 bases. Germline values: CDR1 SGHAT, CDR2 FQNNGV. V lost 5 bases to trimming and J lost 6 bases; unmatched junction nucleotides: 5. The CDR3 spans 14 residues. The CDR3 region is CASSVLAGEDTQYF. The CDR3 region has the DNA TGTGCCAGCAGCGTTCTAGCGGGGGAGGATACGCAGTATTTT.

The chain employs TRBV18 and TRBJ2-1; 9 bases match TRBD2. Germline assignment: CDR1 KGHSH and CDR2 LQKENI. Losses at the gene ends were 0 bases for V and 7 bases for J; bases not matched to a gene: 7. The CDR3 runs 16 residues. In nucleotides, the CDR3 is TGTGCCAGCTCACCACCTGGGACTAGCAGGGGGAATGAGCAGTTCTTC. Protein product: CASSPPGTSRGNEQFF.

This chain connects TRBV30 to TRBJ2-7; a weak D match, TRBD2 (6 bases). V was clipped by 0 bases and J by 4 bases, with 16 bases between them. Germline CDR1 reads GTSNPN; CDR2 reads SVGIG (reference sequence). The CDR3 covers 15 residues. This CDR3 is CAWSVGRGIRYEQYF. CDR3 coding DNA: TGTGCCTGGAGTGTAGGTCGGGGGATACGGTACGAGCAGTACTTC.

This clone was observed a handful of times. The rearrangement uses TRBV19 and TRBJ1-2; no firm D call. CDR1 is LNHDA and CDR2 is SQIVND in the germline V gene (reference sequence). V lost 5 bases and J lost 6, with 13 bases in between. CDR3 size: 13 residues. Written as DNA, the CDR3 is TGTGCCAGTAGTGTGGGTAGCAACAATGGCTACACCTTC. The encoded protein is CASSVGSNNGYTF.

This chain links TRBV18 with TRBJ2-7; weak D call: TRBD2 (7 bases). CDR1 and CDR2 (germline): KGHSH, LQKENI. There are 20 residues in the CDR3. V lost 4 bases and J 5 bases, leaving 33 bases between the germline ends. CDR3 bases: TGTGCCAGCTCACTCAACGGGGGGTCGGGACAACCGGGACCTACCGACGAGCAGTACTTC. Protein product: CASSLNGGSGQPGPTDEQYF.

There are many counts of this clone. V usage is TRBV19 and J usage is TRBJ2-3, with TRBD1 matching over 7 bases. The CDR3 is 15 amino acids. Germline V gives CDR1 LNHDA, CDR2 SQIVND (reference sequence). J was trimmed by 0 bases and V by 4 bases; bases with no gene match: 4. CDR3 coding DNA: TGTGCCAGTAGTACCGACAGGGCTAGCACAGATACGCAGTATTTT. Residues: CASSTDRASTDTQYF.

This clone was detected many times. This may be a read error: a much more frequent sequence differs by one nucleotide. This specimen includes other DNA sequences encoding the same CDR3. This CDR3 is CASSPETSSYEQYF. The CDR3 DNA follows: TGTGCTAGCTCACCAGAGACATCCTCCTACGAGCAGTACTTC. This chain joins TRBV18 and TRBJ2-7; unclear D gene. From germline, CDR1 is KGHSH and CDR2 LQKENI. The CDR3 loop spans 14 amino acids. Full variable domain (rest looked up from reference TRBV18 and TRBJ2-7): NAGVMQNPRHLVRRRGQEARLRCSPMKGHSHVYWYRQLPEEGLKFMVYLQKENIIDESGMPKERFSAEFPKEGPSILRIQQVVRGDSAAYFCASSPETSSYEQYFGPGTRLTVT.